Given below is one TCR beta chain in context. Its antigen is still unknown. CDR1 is SSHAT, CDR2 FNYEAQ, per germline (reference sequence). This CDR3 region has 14 residues. V was clipped by 0 bases and J by 4 bases; unmatched bases: 1. The library was made from cDNA and included unique molecular identifiers. Around 500,000 cDNA molecules were obtained from roughly 1.1 to 9.2 million T cells. TCRdb used MiXCR to reprocess the PCR reads, holding one entry per CDR3 protein. Counted here are 550,000 to 700,000 distinct CDR3 sequences, 44% occurring once; the ten biggest clones make up 1.5% to 2%. This sample is drawn from a study of post-analysis software for immune sequencing data. General study points: Roughly five TRBV segments were more frequent in patients than controls; TRBV5-6, TRBV5-1 and TRBV20-1 belonged to this group.

The rearrangement links TRBV7-7 to TRBJ2-5, with 8 bases lining up with TRBD2. The source of this sequence is a girl aged 5-17 years with multiple sclerosis. The sample was blood. Here the CDR3 reads CASSLAAGGETQYF. In nucleotides, the CDR3 is TGTGCCAGCAGCTTAGCGGCGGGGGGAGAGACCCAGTACTTC.